Listed below are T cell receptor beta chains from one sample, sequenced in a study of CD8 T cells in Susac syndrome. MiXCR, applied by TCRdb to the immunoSEQ multiplex PCR reads, yields one record per CDR3 protein. The table records tens of thousands of distinct CDR3 sequences, over 90% of them present only once. What was sequenced was CD8+ T cells from PBMCs. Source of these receptors: a human donor with Susac syndrome. CDR3s leave out the opening cysteine and the closing phenylalanine or tryptophan. The D gene is left open where the match is weak.

cdr3_length v_call d_call cdr3_aa
14 TRBV15 TRBD2 ATSRPQGLAGDEQF
13 TRBV27 . ASSPWDAPEDTQY
8 TRBV29-1 . SVIKDTQY
14 TRBV5-1 . ASSLGPDSTATEAF
13 TRBV30 TRBD1 AWSATGGSGETQY
18 TRBV28 TRBD2 ASSGLAGGQTETSTDTQY
13 TRBV15 . ATSNRGGANQPQH
13 TRBV5-5 . ASSLLVTSSDEQY
12 TRBV10-3 . AISAAAGNYGYT
13 TRBV29-1 . SVELVSGSYNEQF
9 TRBV6-4 . ASRLQNTQY
14 TRBV9 TRBD2 ASSFTSGSWGNEQF
12 TRBV7-2 . ASSLGGGVLEQF
13 TRBV5-8 TRBD2 ASSLGEGPYNEQF
12 TRBV3-1 . ASSGTSLNTEAF
13 TRBV9 . ASSVDQHSGNTIY
12 TRBV7-8 . ASSLWGGDTEAF
9 TRBV29-1 TRBD1 SVWTGPGLT
12 TRBV13 . ASSLGRRDYEQY
15 TRBV4-1 TRBD1 ASSQDSDRGKYNEQF
12 TRBV20-1 . SAEGGETYTEAF
14 TRBV24-1 . ATSDLGGANTGELF
15 TRBV7-9 TRBD2 ASSLSSGRPNTGELF
13 TRBV30 TRBD1 AWSVSPGGGQPQH
11 TRBV7-9 . ASRGGSTDTQY
11 TRBV12-3/TRBV12-4 TRBD1 ASSAGTGDIQY
15 TRBV20-1 . SARDLGRAAGNQPQH
13 TRBV29-1 . SVEDGISGAYEQY
11 TRBV29-1 . SDARTVLTEAF
13 TRBV19 . ASSIPGQPNYGYT
16 TRBV4-3 . ASSQDRWTVGNTGELF
11 TRBV29-1 . SVAPRGSYEQY
11 TRBV30 . AYIASSYNEQF
12 TRBV19 TRBD1 ASMALDRETEAF
14 TRBV5-4 TRBD1 ASSFQGALTGNTIY
14 TRBV4-2 TRBD2 ASSHGIAGAQETQY
10 TRBV29-1 . SVALDASGYT
11 TRBV5-4 . ASSLDHSYEQY
11 TRBV29-1 . SVESARGYGYT
10 TRBV29-1 . SVDLAKGEQF
10 TRBV4-1 TRBD2 ASSHLAGEQF
15 TRBV5-1 . ASSLLFGLRVGETQY
13 TRBV9 . ASSVGGYAYNEQF
11 TRBV29-1 . SVDSISTDTQY
11 TRBV29-1 . SVEERGFGEQY
11 TRBV20-1 TRBD1 SASDQGAGELF
12 TRBV27 . ASKPTQMNTEAF
13 TRBV28 TRBD1 ASSPGTEDTDTQY
13 TRBV3-1 . ASSPRAGSYNEQF
13 TRBV27 . ASSPGALAYQPQH
14 TRBV28 . ASSLGAGALEETQY
8 TRBV29-1 . SVEGGEQF
12 TRBV28 . ASSIRRDTYEQY
10 TRBV6-5 . ASTGLDNEQF
12 TRBV27 TRBD2 ASSLLAGLNEQF